Sequencing of this T cell receptor beta chain was carried out in a study of beta chain features in type 1 diabetes. General study findings and limits: TCRB CDR3s were moderately but significantly shorter in Type 1 diabetes patients in all four CD4+ subsets. When VDJ junctions were examined, type 1 diabetes patients showed fewer insertions and more deletions. Whether HLA type influences TCRB rearrangement remained unresolved here.

Reverse transcription of all isolated RNA meant that expressed TCRB transcripts were sequenced. Produced via immunoSEQ multiplex PCR; TCRdb's table is partial and in-frame only. The sample contains under 850,000 clones, roughly 13% of which appear only once. The CDR3 has 13 residues. Germline loops: CDR1 GTSNPN, CDR2 SVGIG (reference sequence). V dropped 2 bases and J dropped 9 bases, with 14 bases sitting between them. Concerning this clone: What it binds is unknown.

The sequenced sample was naive CD4+ T cells from blood. The sequence came from a man aged 18 to 35 with type 1 diabetes. V gene TRBV30 combines with J gene TRBJ2-1; D might be TRBD2 (6 bases). The CDR3 bases are TGTGCCTGGAGTAGGGCCCTGCGGGGTGAGCAGTTCTTC. Translated, it gives CAWSRALRGEQFF.